Listed here is a single T cell receptor (beta chain). These data come from a study of beta chain features in type 1 diabetes. The study reverse transcribed the entire isolated RNA, so it sequenced expressed TCRB transcripts. Sequenced by immunoSEQ multiplex PCR; TCRdb stores in-frame clones only, minus some. This table holds about 42,000 clones, about 50% found once. Germline-derived CDR1 and CDR2 are SGHRS and YFSETQ. The CDR3 spans 16 residues. V gave up 4 bases and J gave up 8 bases, with 21 bases separating them. Sequencing input: stem cell memory CD4+ T cells from blood. The J gene is TRBJ1-4, the V gene TRBV5-1; TRBD1 might be the D (6 bases). The TCR sequence derives from a woman younger than 45 in good health. CDR3 sequence reads: CASSLGTGIQSEKLFF. The CDR3 nucleotides are TGCGCCAGCAGCCTGGGCACAGGGATTCAGTCCGAAAAACTGTTTTTT.